This T cell receptor (beta chain) comes out of a study of blood T cell repertoires in COVID-19. The method was immunoSEQ multiplex PCR; TCRdb's version includes in-frame clones alone and lacks a portion of them. The sample has more than 450,000 clones, about nine tenths seen once; the top ten hold roughly 0.72%. This sequence was found in a woman aged 18-29 years who had recovered from COVID-19. Material for sequencing was PBMCs or T cells enriched from blood (not recorded which).

This chain's CDR3 is CASSIEKGRFGYTF. The CDR3 DNA is TGTGCCAGTAGTATCGAGAAAGGGAGATTTGGCTACACCTTC. This chain connects TRBV19 to TRBJ1-2; no clear D gene. This CDR3 has 14 residues. The V end was cut by 3 bases, the J end by 7 bases, with 15 bases between. Germline V CDR1 and CDR2: LNHDA, SQIVND (reference sequence). Using reference TRBV19 and TRBJ1-2 for the parts outside the CDR3, the full variable domain is DGGITQSPKYLFRKEGQNVTLSCEQNLNHDAMYWYRQDPGQGLRLIYYSQIVNDFQKGDIAEGYSVSREKKESFPLTVTSAQKNPTAFYLCASSIEKGRFGYTFGSGTRLTVV.